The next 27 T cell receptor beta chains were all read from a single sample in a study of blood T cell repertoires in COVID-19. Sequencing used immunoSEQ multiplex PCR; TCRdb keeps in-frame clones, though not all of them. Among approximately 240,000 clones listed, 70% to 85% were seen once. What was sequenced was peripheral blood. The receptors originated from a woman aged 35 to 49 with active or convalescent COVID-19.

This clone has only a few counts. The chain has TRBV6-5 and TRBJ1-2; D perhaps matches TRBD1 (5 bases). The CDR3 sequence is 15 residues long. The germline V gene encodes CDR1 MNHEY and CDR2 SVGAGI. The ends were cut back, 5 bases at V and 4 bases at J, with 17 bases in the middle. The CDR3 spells CASSKTASQFYGYTF. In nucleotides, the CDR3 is TGTGCCAGCAGTAAGACAGCATCTCAATTCTATGGCTACACCTTC.

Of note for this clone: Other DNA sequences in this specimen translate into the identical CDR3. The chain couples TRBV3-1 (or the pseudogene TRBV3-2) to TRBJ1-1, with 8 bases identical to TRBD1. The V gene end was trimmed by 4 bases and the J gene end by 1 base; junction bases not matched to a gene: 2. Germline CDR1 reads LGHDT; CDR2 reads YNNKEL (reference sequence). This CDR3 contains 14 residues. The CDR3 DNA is TGTGCCAGCAGCCCTGGACAGGGGAACACTGAAGCTTTCTTT. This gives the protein CASSPGQGNTEAFF.

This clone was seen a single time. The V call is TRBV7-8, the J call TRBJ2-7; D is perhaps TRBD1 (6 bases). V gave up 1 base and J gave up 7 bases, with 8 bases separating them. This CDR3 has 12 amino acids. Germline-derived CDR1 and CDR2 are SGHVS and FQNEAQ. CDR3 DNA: TGTGCCAGCAGCTTAGGAGGGGGAGAGCAGTACGTC. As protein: CASSLGGGEQYV.

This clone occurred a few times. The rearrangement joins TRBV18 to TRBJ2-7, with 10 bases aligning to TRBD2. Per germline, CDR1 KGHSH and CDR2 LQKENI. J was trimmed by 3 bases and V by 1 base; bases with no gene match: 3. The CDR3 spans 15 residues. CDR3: CASSPRGTSVYEQYF. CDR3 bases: TGTGCCAGCTCACCACGTGGGACTAGCGTCTACGAGCAGTACTTC.

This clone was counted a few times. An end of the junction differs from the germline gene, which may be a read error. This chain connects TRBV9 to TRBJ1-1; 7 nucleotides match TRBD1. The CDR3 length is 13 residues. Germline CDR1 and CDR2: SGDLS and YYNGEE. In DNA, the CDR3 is TGTGCCAGCAGCGTCAGGGGGAACGCTGAAGCTTTCTTT. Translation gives CASSVRGNAEAFF.

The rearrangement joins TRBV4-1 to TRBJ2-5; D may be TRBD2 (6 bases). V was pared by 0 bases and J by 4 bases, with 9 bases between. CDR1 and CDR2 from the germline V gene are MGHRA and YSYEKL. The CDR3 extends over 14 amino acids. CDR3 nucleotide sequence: TGCGCCAGCAGCCAAGAGCGGGGCCGAGAGACCCAGTACTTC. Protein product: CASSQERGRETQYF.

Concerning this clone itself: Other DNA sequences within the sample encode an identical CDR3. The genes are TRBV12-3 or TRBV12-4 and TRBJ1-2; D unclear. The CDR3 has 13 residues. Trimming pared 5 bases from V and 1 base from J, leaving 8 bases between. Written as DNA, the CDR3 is TGTGCCAGCAGTCCGACTGTTAACTATGGCTACACCTTC. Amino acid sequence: CASSPTVNYGYTF.

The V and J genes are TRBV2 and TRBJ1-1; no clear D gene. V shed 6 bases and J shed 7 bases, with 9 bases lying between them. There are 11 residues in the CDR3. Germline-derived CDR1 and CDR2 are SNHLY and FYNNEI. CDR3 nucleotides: TGTGCCAGCAGCCCCCAAATTGAAGCTTTCTTT. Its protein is CASSPQIEAFF.

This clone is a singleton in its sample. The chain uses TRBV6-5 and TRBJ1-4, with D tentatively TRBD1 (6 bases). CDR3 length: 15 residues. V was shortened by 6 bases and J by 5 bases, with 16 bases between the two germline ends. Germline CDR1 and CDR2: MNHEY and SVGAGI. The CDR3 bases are TGTGCCAGCAGCTTAGGACAGTCGAAAAATGAAAAACTGTTTTTT. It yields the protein CASSLGQSKNEKLFF.

For the CDR3, the DNA is TGCGCCAGCATCCGGACAGGGTCCAGCAATGAGCAGTTCTTC. Its protein product is CASIRTGSSNEQFF. This chain connects TRBV5-1 to TRBJ2-1; the match to TRBD1 covers 8 bases. Germline V lookup: CDR1 SGHRS, CDR2 YFSETQ. The V gene end was trimmed by 6 bases and the J gene end by 6 bases; junction bases not matched to a gene: 8. The CDR3 extends over 14 amino acids.

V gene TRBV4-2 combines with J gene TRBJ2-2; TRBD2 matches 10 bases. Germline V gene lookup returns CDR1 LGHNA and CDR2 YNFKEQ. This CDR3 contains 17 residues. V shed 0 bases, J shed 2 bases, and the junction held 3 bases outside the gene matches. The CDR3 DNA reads TGTGCCAGCAGCCAAGAACTAGCGGGGACCAACACCGGGGAGCTGTTTTTT. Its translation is CASSQELAGTNTGELFF.

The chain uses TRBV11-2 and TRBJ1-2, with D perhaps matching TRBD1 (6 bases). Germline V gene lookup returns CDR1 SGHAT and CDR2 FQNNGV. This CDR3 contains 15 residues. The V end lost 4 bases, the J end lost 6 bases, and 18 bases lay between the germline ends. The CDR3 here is CASSSVTGRPDGYTF. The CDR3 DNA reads TGTGCCAGCAGCTCCGTAACAGGGCGCCCGGATGGCTACACCTTC.

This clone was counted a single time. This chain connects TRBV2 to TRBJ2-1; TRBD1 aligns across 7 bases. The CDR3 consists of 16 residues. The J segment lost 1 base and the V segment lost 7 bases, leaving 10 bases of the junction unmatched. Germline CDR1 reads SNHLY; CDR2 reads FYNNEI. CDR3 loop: CASKGQRGQSYNEQFF. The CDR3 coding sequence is TGTGCCAGCAAGGGCCAAAGGGGGCAGTCCTACAATGAGCAGTTCTTC. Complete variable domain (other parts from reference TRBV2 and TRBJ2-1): EPEVTQTPSHQVTQMGQEVILRCVPISNHLYFYWYRQILGQKVEFLVSFYNNEISEKSEIFDDQFSVERPDGSNFTLKIRSTKLEDSAMYFCASKGQRGQSYNEQFFGPGTRLTVL.

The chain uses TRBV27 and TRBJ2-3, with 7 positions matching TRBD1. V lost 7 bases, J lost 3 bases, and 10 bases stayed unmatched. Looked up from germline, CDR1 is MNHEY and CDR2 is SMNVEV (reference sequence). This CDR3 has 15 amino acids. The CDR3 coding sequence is TGTGCCAGCACCGAAATGGGGACAGTAACAGATACGCAGTATTTT. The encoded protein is CASTEMGTVTDTQYF.

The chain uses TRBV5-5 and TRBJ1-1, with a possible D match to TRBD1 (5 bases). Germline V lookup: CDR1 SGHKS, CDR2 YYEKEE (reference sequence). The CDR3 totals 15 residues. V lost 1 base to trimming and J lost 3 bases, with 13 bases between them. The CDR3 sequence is CASSLYQGTDTEAFF. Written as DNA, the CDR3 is TGTGCCAGCAGCTTGTATCAGGGCACAGACACTGAAGCTTTCTTT.

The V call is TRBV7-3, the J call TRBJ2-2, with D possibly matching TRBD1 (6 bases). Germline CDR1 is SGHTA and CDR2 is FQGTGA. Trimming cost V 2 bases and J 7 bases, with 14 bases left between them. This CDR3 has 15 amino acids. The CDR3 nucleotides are TGTGCCAGCAGCTTAGCTTCGGACAGTTTCGGGGAGCTGTTTTTT. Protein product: CASSLASDSFGELFF.

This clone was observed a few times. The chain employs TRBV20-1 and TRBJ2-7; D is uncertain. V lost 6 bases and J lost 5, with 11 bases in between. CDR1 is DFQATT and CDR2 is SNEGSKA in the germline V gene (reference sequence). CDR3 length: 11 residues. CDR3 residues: CSAAHQNEQYF. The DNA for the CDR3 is TGCAGTGCCGCCCATCAGAACGAGCAGTACTTC.

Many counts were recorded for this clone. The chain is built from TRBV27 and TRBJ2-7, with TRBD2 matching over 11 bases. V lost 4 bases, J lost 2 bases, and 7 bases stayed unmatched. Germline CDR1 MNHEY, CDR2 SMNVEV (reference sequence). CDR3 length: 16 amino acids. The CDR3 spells CASSSRLAGPPYEQYF. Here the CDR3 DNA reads TGTGCCAGCAGTTCTAGACTAGCGGGGCCTCCCTACGAGCAGTACTTC.

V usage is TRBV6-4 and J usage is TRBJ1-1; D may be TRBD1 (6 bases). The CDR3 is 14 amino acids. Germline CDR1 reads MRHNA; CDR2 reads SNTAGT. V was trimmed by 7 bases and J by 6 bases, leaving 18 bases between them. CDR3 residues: CASKPSGVVSEAFF. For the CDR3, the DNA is TGTGCCAGCAAACCGTCAGGGGTAGTTTCTGAAGCTTTCTTT.

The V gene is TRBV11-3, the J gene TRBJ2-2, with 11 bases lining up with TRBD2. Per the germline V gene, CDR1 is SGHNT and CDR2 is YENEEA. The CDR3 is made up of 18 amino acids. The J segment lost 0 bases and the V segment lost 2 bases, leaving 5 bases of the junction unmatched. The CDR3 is CASSLRPLAGANTGELFF. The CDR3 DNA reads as TGTGCCAGCAGCTTAAGACCACTAGCGGGGGCGAACACCGGGGAGCTGTTTTTT.

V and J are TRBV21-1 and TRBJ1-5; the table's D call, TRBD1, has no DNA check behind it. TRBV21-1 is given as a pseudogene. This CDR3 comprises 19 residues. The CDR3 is CASSKLGGMRGLSNQPQHF. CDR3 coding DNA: TGTGCCAGCAGCAAACTGGGGGGAATGAGGGGGCTAAGCAATCAGCCCCAGCATTTT.

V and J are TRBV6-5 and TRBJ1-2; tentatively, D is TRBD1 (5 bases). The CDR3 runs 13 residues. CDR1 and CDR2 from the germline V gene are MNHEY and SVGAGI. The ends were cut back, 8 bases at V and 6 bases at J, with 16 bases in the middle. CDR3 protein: CASALRTGDGYTF. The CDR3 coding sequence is TGTGCCAGCGCACTCCGGACGGGGGATGGCTACACCTTC.

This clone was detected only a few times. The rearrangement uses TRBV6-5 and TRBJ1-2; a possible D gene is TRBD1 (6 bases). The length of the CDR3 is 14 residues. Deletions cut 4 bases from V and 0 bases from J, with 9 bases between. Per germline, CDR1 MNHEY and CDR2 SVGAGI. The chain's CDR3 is CASSSNRANYGYTF. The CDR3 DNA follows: TGTGCCAGCAGTTCAAACAGGGCTAACTATGGCTACACCTTC.

DNA for the CDR3: TGTGCCAGCAGCTTAAAGGGGACAGGGTCGGACAATGAGCAGTTCTTC. It encodes CASSLKGTGSDNEQFF. V and J are TRBV7-3 and TRBJ2-1; 9 nucleotides agree with TRBD1. The V gene end was trimmed by 1 base and the J gene end by 5 bases; junction bases not matched to a gene: 6. The CDR3 contains 16 residues. Germline CDR1 SGHTA, CDR2 FQGTGA.

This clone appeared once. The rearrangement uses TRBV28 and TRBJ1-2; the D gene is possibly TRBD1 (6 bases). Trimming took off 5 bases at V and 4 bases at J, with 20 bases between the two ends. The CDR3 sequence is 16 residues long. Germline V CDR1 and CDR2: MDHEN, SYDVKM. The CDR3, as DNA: TGTGCCAGCAGTCCGTCTTATGGACAGAGACTCTATGGCTACACCTTC. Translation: CASSPSYGQRLYGYTF.

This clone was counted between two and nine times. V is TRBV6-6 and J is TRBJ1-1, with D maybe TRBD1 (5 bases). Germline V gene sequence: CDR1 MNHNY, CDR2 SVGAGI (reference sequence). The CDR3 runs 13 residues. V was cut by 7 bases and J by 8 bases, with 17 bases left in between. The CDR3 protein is CASTRENNREAFF. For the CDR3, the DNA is TGTGCCAGCACTCGAGAGAATAACAGGGAAGCTTTCTTT.

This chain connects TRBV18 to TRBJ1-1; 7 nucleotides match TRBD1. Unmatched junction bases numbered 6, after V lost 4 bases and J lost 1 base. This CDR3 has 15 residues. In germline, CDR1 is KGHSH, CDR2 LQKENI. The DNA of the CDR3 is TGTGCCAGCTCACTCCGGACAGGAGAGAACACTGAAGCTTTCTTT. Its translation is CASSLRTGENTEAFF.